Below, one T cell receptor (beta chain) is given with its context. Antigen specificity is unknown. The data are from a study of PD-1 blockade in classical Hodgkin lymphoma. As for the study in general: Intravenous delivery of nivolumab at 3 mg/kg to patients occurred every 2 weeks.

Points from the study as a whole: Similar baseline diversity was found in complete responders and newly diagnosed patients. Newly diagnosed patients had baseline TCR diversity that was reportedly lower than that of healthy donors.

The time point is: cycle 4 day 1 (C4D1), after 6 weeks of nivolumab. Every patient was affected by relapse after autologous stem cell transplantation, while exposure to brentuximab vedotin was not uniform. Best outcomes ranged across complete response, partial response and progressive disease. Germline V gives CDR1 SEHNR, CDR2 FQNEAQ (reference sequence). V shed 5 bases, J shed 4 bases, and the junction held 9 bases outside the gene matches. This CDR3 spans 16 amino acids. Libraries were prepared by immunoSEQ multiplex PCR; TCRdb keeps only in-frame clonotypes and omits some of them. Here the sample spans about 96,000 clones, just over 90% being singletons.

Material: peripheral blood mononuclear cells (PBMCs), obtained before the fourth cycle of nivolumab. The chain uses TRBV7-9 and TRBJ2-3, with 10 bases lining up with TRBD2. The sequence was obtained from a human donor with classical Hodgkin lymphoma. As DNA, the CDR3 is TGTGCCAGCAGCCGTTCAGCGGGAGGGCCAGCAGATACGCAGTATTTT. It translates to CASSRSAGGPADTQYF.